This T cell receptor beta chain was captured in a study of CD8 T cells in ankylosing spondylitis. Whole-study findings and limits: Seven or eight highly homologous variants made up a TCR beta motif, and this motif appeared characteristic of ankylosing spondylitis blood. The study looked at matched synovial fluid samples from ankylosing spondylitis patients. Disease-linked clones were reported to be significantly enriched there.

About this clonotype: Its antigen remains unknown.

Making use of molecular barcodes, quantitative 5'-RACE generated TCR beta libraries. TCRdb re-called the 5' RACE reads through MiXCR, storing one row per CDR3 protein. The table has 220,000 or so distinct CDR3 sequences, approximately 10% seen once. CDR3 size: 15 residues. With 4 bases clipped from V and 1 base from J, the junction kept 6 bases outside the gene matches. CDR1 SGHVS and CDR2 FQNEAQ come from the germline V gene. This TCR derives from a male donor with ankylosing spondylitis or in good health (not recorded which). This chain joins TRBV7-8 and TRBJ2-5; 7 positions agree with TRBD2. The sample was blood, either unsorted or a sorted T cell fraction (not recorded which). The CDR3 protein is CASSSSGTTQETQYF. CDR3 DNA sequence: TGTGCCAGCAGCTCCAGCGGGACCACCCAAGAGACCCAGTACTTC.